This is a list of T cell receptor beta chains from one sample in a study of CD8 T cells in Susac syndrome. MiXCR was run by TCRdb on the immunoSEQ multiplex PCR reads, yielding one entry per CDR3 protein. Altogether some 150,000 distinct CDR3 sequences are present, 85% to 95% being singletons, with the ten largest covering 0.16%. Sequencing input: CD4+ T cells from PBMCs. The receptor set was obtained from a human donor with Susac syndrome. CDR3s include the opening cysteine and the closing phenylalanine or tryptophan. The D gene is left open where the match is weak. Size is stated for part of the rows, as once, few or many counts, or as a class when the clone is expanded.

CDR3nt: TGCAGTGCTAATAGACAGGGACCCCAGCCCCAGCATTTT
CDR3aa: CSANRQGPQPQHF
abundance: .
v_gene: TRBV20-1
d_gene: TRBD1
j_gene: TRBJ1-5

CDR3nt: TGCAGTGCTCGCGACAGGGTCGGCTACACCTTC
CDR3aa: CSARDRVGYTF
abundance: .
v_gene: TRBV20-1
d_gene: TRBD1
j_gene: TRBJ1-2

CDR3nt: TGCGCCAGCAGCCCGGGAGGGAAAGGGGGTGAGCAGTTCTTC
CDR3aa: CASSPGGKGGEQFF
abundance: .
v_gene: TRBV5-1
d_gene: TRBD2
j_gene: TRBJ2-1

CDR3nt: TGTGCCAGCAGCCCGGGTCGGGACCAGCAGTTCTTC
CDR3aa: CASSPGRDQQFF
abundance: .
v_gene: TRBV5-4
d_gene: .
j_gene: TRBJ2-1

CDR3nt: TGTGCCAGCAGCGCCGGGACAGTAGAGACCCAGTACTTC
CDR3aa: CASSAGTVETQYF
abundance: .
v_gene: TRBV7-2
d_gene: TRBD1
j_gene: TRBJ2-5

CDR3nt: TGCAGTGCTAGAGATCCTGGGGGTCCCGGGGAGCTGTTTTTT
CDR3aa: CSARDPGGPGELFF
abundance: .
v_gene: TRBV20-1
d_gene: .
j_gene: TRBJ2-2

CDR3nt: TGTGCCAGCGGGTCCCCAGAAGATGGCTACACCTTC
CDR3aa: CASGSPEDGYTF
abundance: once
v_gene: TRBV12-3/TRBV12-4
d_gene: .
j_gene: TRBJ1-2

CDR3nt: TGCAGCGTTGTGGCGTGGGGAGTAATTTCCTACGAGCAGTACTTC
CDR3aa: CSVVAWGVISYEQYF
abundance: once
v_gene: TRBV29-1
d_gene: .
j_gene: TRBJ2-7

CDR3nt: TGTGCCAGCAGCTTCGGGACAGGGTCGGGGCAAAACATTCAGTACTTC
CDR3aa: CASSFGTGSGQNIQYF
abundance: .
v_gene: TRBV27
d_gene: TRBD1
j_gene: TRBJ2-4

CDR3nt: TGCAGCGCCCGAGGGGCCTTGGAGACCCAGTACTTC
CDR3aa: CSARGALETQYF
abundance: .
v_gene: TRBV29-1
d_gene: .
j_gene: TRBJ2-5

CDR3nt: TGTGCCAGCAGTCCGACGTGGGGGCCGGGTACCGGGGAGCTGTTTTTT
CDR3aa: CASSPTWGPGTGELFF
abundance: .
v_gene: TRBV7-7
d_gene: .
j_gene: TRBJ2-2

CDR3nt: TGTGCCAGCAGCGTAGGCCCGGCGGGAGGCGGGGAGCTGTTTTTT
CDR3aa: CASSVGPAGGGELFF
abundance: .
v_gene: TRBV9
d_gene: TRBD2
j_gene: TRBJ2-2

CDR3nt: TGTGCCAGCAGCCCCACAGCCAGGCCAGATACGCAGTATTTT
CDR3aa: CASSPTARPDTQYF
abundance: .
v_gene: TRBV7-2
d_gene: .
j_gene: TRBJ2-3

CDR3nt: TGCGCCAGCAGCAGGGGGACAGGGGAGAACTATGGCTACACCTTC
CDR3aa: CASSRGTGENYGYTF
abundance: .
v_gene: TRBV5-1
d_gene: TRBD1
j_gene: TRBJ1-2

CDR3nt: TGTGCCAGCAGTATCAGCGGGGGGGCCGATGAGACCCAGTACTTC
CDR3aa: CASSISGGADETQYF
abundance: .
v_gene: TRBV12-3/TRBV12-4
d_gene: TRBD2
j_gene: TRBJ2-5

CDR3nt: TGTGCCAGCGGCCCCGAATGGGGACACAATGAGCAGTTCTTC
CDR3aa: CASGPEWGHNEQFF
abundance: .
v_gene: TRBV7-3
d_gene: .
j_gene: TRBJ2-1

CDR3nt: TGTGCCAGTAGTATCCTAGCGGGGGGGGTCGCAGATACGCAGTATTTT
CDR3aa: CASSILAGGVADTQYF
abundance: .
v_gene: TRBV19
d_gene: TRBD2
j_gene: TRBJ2-3

CDR3nt: TGTGCCAGCAGTTATTCCCCCCAGCCCCCCTACAATGAGCAGTTCTTC
CDR3aa: CASSYSPQPPYNEQFF
abundance: .
v_gene: TRBV28
d_gene: .
j_gene: TRBJ2-1

CDR3nt: TGCGCCAGCAGCCCGAGCCGTCACGAGCAGTACTTC
CDR3aa: CASSPSRHEQYF
abundance: .
v_gene: TRBV5-1
d_gene: .
j_gene: TRBJ2-7

CDR3nt: TGTGCCAGCAGTCCCTTCGGACAGGGACTAACCGGGGAGCTGTTTTTT
CDR3aa: CASSPFGQGLTGELFF
abundance: .
v_gene: TRBV12-3/TRBV12-4
d_gene: .
j_gene: TRBJ2-2

CDR3nt: TGCGCCAGCAGCCCTGACACGAAGGGGAACATTCAGTACTTC
CDR3aa: CASSPDTKGNIQYF
abundance: .
v_gene: TRBV4-3
d_gene: .
j_gene: TRBJ2-4

CDR3nt: TGTGCCAGCAGCGCAGGAGTGTCGGGGGGCCGTGAGACCCAGTACTTC
CDR3aa: CASSAGVSGGRETQYF
abundance: .
v_gene: TRBV9
d_gene: .
j_gene: TRBJ2-5